These 29 T cell receptor beta chains were all obtained from the same sample, sequenced in a study of blood T cells in healthy people across ages. Using a J-beta primer mix together with a sample-barcoded 5' primer, a second PCR was run for roughly 7 to 12 cycles. MiXCR, applied by TCRdb to the 5' RACE reads, yields one record per CDR3 protein. Counted here are roughly 700,000 distinct CDR3 sequences, 49% occurring once; the ten biggest clones make up under 35%. Sequencing input: blood. These receptors all come from a woman between 55 and 75 years old in good health.

V and J are TRBV6-2 or TRBV6-3 and TRBJ1-1; D call uncertain. From germline, CDR1 is MNHEY and CDR2 SVGEGT. This CDR3 has 16 residues. Trimming took 0 bases from V and 1 from J, leaving 12 bases between them. The CDR3 loop reads CASSYSMVGWNTEAFF. The CDR3 bases are TGTGCCAGCAGTTACTCGATGGTAGGGTGGAACACTGAAGCTTTCTTT.

The gene calls are TRBV12-3 or TRBV12-4 and TRBJ2-7; TRBD1 or TRBD2 may be the D gene (5 bases each). V was shortened by 3 bases and J by 5 bases, with 14 bases between the two germline ends. The CDR3 consists of 14 residues. In nucleotides, the CDR3 is TGTGCCAGCAGTTTTCGTCAGGGACGGAACGAGCAGTACTTC. Translation gives CASSFRQGRNEQYF.

A few counts support this clonotype. The CDR3 nucleotides read TGTGCCAGCAGCATAAGACAGGATAGCAATCAGCCCCAGCATTTT. Translated, it gives CASSIRQDSNQPQHF. The J gene is TRBJ1-5, the V gene TRBV7-2; tentative D call: TRBD1 (6 bases). Looked up from germline, CDR1 is SGHTA and CDR2 is FQGNSA. This CDR3 is built from 15 residues. With 5 bases removed from V and 0 bases from J, the gap between germline ends came to 11 bases.

The chain couples TRBV9 to TRBJ1-1; 9 nucleotides align to TRBD1. CDR1 and CDR2 from the germline V gene are SGDLS and YYNGEE. The trim removed 1 base at V and 4 bases at J, leaving 8 bases unmatched. The CDR3 consists of 16 residues. In nucleotides, the CDR3 is TGTGCCAGCAGCGTAACGGGACAGGGTGGGTCCACTGAAGCTTTCTTT. Translation gives CASSVTGQGGSTEAFF.

The chain has TRBV5-1 and TRBJ2-1; either TRBD1 or TRBD2 may supply D (5 bases each). With 2 bases removed from V and 4 bases from J, the gap between germline ends came to 16 bases. There are 16 residues in the CDR3. CDR1 and CDR2 (germline): SGHRS, YFSETQ. CDR3 nucleotide sequence: TGCGCCAGCAGCTTTGTCTCCGGGACGGTATACAATGAGCAGTTCTTC. Amino acids: CASSFVSGTVYNEQFF.

This chain connects TRBV20-1 to TRBJ2-3; D is undetermined. Germline CDR1 is DFQATT and CDR2 is SNEGSKA (reference sequence). Trimming stripped 4 bases from V and 0 bases from J, with 8 bases between. This CDR3 spans 13 amino acids. The CDR3 region is CSAKGSSTDTQYF. The CDR3 DNA reads TGCAGTGCTAAAGGCAGCAGCACAGATACGCAGTATTTT.

The chain joins TRBV15 to TRBJ2-7; 13 bases are shared with TRBD2. The trim removed 6 bases at V and 3 bases at J, leaving 8 bases unmatched. The CDR3 is 16 amino acids. Germline V CDR1 and CDR2: LNHNV, YYDKDF (reference sequence). CDR3 sequence (DNA): TGTGCCACCAGTAACCGACGGACTAGCGGGAGCTACGAGCAGTACTTC. Residues: CATSNRRTSGSYEQYF. The whole variable domain, filled in from reference TRBV15 and TRBJ2-7, reads DAMVIQNPRYQVTQFGKPVTLSCSQTLNHNVMYWYQQKSSQAPKLLFHYYDKDFNNEADTPDNFQSRRPNTSFCFLDIRSPGLGDTAMYLCATSNRRTSGSYEQYFGPGTRLTVT.

In the case of this clonotype: At one of its ends the junction is not consistent with the germline gene, which may arise from a read error. The chain joins TRBV20-1 to TRBJ2-1; a weak D match, TRBD2 (6 bases). Germline CDR1 DFQATT, CDR2 SNEGSKA (reference sequence). The CDR3 contains 15 residues. The CDR3 DNA is TGCAGTGCCAGAGGAGGGGCCCCTCGATACAATGAGCAGTTCTTC. It codes for CSARGGAPRYNEQFF.

The V call is TRBV20-1, the J call TRBJ2-5; 10 bases map to TRBD2. Losses at the gene ends were 5 bases for V and 9 bases for J; bases not matched to a gene: 12. The CDR3 has 14 residues. Germline CDR1 reads DFQATT; CDR2 reads SNEGSKA (reference sequence). CDR3 in amino acids: CSAPISGRGEAQYF. CDR3 bases: TGCAGTGCTCCTATAAGCGGGAGGGGGGAGGCCCAGTACTTC.

V is TRBV10-3 and J is TRBJ2-7; D uncertain. Trimming cost V 5 bases and J 6 bases, with 8 bases left between them. CDR3 size: 11 residues. Germline V lookup: CDR1 ENHRY, CDR2 SYGVKD. CDR3 amino acids: CAISKLREQYF. CDR3 in DNA: TGTGCCATCAGTAAACTTCGCGAGCAGTACTTC.

Only a few counts were recorded for this clonotype. This chain links TRBV5-1 with TRBJ1-2, with 7 bases identical to TRBD1. Trimming took 3 bases from V and 8 from J; bases not matched to a gene: 13. CDR1 and CDR2 from the germline V gene are SGHRS and YFSETQ. The CDR3 extends over 15 amino acids. CDR3 sequence: CASSSGPEGARGYTF. CDR3 coding DNA: TGCGCCAGCAGCTCCGGCCCCGAGGGGGCGCGAGGCTACACCTTC.

CDR3 in amino acids: CASSPGTGEETQYF. CDR3 in DNA: TGTGCCAGCAGCCCCGGGACAGGGGAAGAGACCCAGTACTTC. This sequence joins TRBV7-9 and TRBJ2-5; 10 bases agree with TRBD1. Per the germline V gene, CDR1 is SEHNR and CDR2 is FQNEAQ (reference sequence). The CDR3 has 14 amino acids. With V trimmed by 5 bases and J by 3 bases, 3 bases remained unmatched.

The V call is TRBV7-2, the J call TRBJ2-3, with D unresolved. The CDR3 runs to 13 residues. V lost 5 bases and J 6 bases, leaving 12 bases between the germline ends. Germline values: CDR1 SGHTA, CDR2 FQGNSA. The chain's CDR3 is CASSLRQSDTQYF. CDR3 DNA sequence: TGTGCCAGCAGCCTTCGACAATCGGATACGCAGTATTTT. The full variable domain, completed using reference TRBV7-2 and TRBJ2-3, is GAGVSQSPSNKVTEKGKDVELRCDPISGHTALYWYRQSLGQGLEFLIYFQGNSAPDKSGLPSDRFSAERTGGSVSTLTIQRTQQEDSAVYLCASSLRQSDTQYFGPGTRLTVL.

The CDR3 protein is CASEDVGGPYEQYF. DNA for the CDR3: TGTGCCAGCGAGGATGTCGGGGGACCCTACGAGCAGTACTTC. The chain is built from TRBV2 and TRBJ2-7, with D possibly being TRBD2 (6 bases). The CDR3 extends over 14 amino acids. Germline V gene data show CDR1 as SNHLY and CDR2 as FYNNEI. Between the trimmed V and J ends, which lost 8 bases and 2 bases, there was a span of 16 bases.

This clonotype was observed a handful of times. The rearrangement uses TRBV9 and TRBJ2-7; 7 bases match TRBD2. This CDR3 spans 15 amino acids. Trimming took 3 bases from V and 3 from J; bases not matched to a gene: 9. Germline-derived CDR1 and CDR2 are SGDLS and YYNGEE. The CDR3 bases are TGTGCCAGCAGCGGGTCTAGCGGCAGCATCTACGAGCAGTACTTC. This codes for CASSGSSGSIYEQYF.

This clonotype was picked up a small number of times. The chain couples TRBV7-2 to TRBJ2-7; 7 bases line up with TRBD2. Germline loops: CDR1 SGHTA, CDR2 FQGNSA. Germline trimming cut 5 bases from V and 3 bases from J; bases unmatched to any gene: 7. The CDR3 runs to 14 residues. CDR3 in amino acids: CASSPTGLNYEQYF. The CDR3 nucleotides read TGTGCCAGCAGCCCGACGGGACTAAACTACGAGCAGTACTTC.

The chain carries TRBV20-1 and TRBJ2-1, with 10 bases identical to TRBD2. V lost 8 bases to trimming and J lost 6 bases; unmatched junction nucleotides: 4. Germline assignment: CDR1 DFQATT and CDR2 SNEGSKA (reference sequence). The CDR3 is 12 amino acids. The CDR3 DNA follows: TGCAGTCTAATAGCGGGAGGCAATGAGCAGTTCTTC. Encoded protein: CSLIAGGNEQFF.

The chain links TRBV5-1 to TRBJ2-3; 11 bases match TRBD2. CDR1 is SGHRS, CDR2 YFSETQ, per germline. Unmatched junction bases numbered 7, after V lost 0 bases and J lost 4 bases. The CDR3 sequence is 17 residues long. The CDR3: CASSLVPGSGGADTQYF. As DNA, the CDR3 is TGCGCCAGCAGCTTGGTCCCCGGTAGCGGGGGGGCAGATACGCAGTATTTT.

This clonotype was seen a single time. The rearrangement uses TRBV7-2 and TRBJ2-7; D tentatively reads TRBD1 or TRBD2 (6 bases each). The CDR3 consists of 15 residues. The germline V and J ends were trimmed by 5 bases and 0 bases, with 14 bases remaining between them. Germline V gives CDR1 SGHTA, CDR2 FQGNSA. The CDR3 DNA reads TGTGCCAGCAGCATACGCGGGACAACCTCCTACGAGCAGTACTTC. Its protein product is CASSIRGTTSYEQYF.

This clonotype has at least ten counts. The chain employs TRBV24-1 and TRBJ2-1, with 10 positions matching TRBD1. Germline CDR1 and CDR2: KGHDR and SFDVKD. The CDR3 runs 16 residues. V dropped 3 bases and J dropped 6; count of bases not matched to a gene: 7. CDR3 sequence (DNA): TGTGCCACCAGTGATCTATCCGGGACAGGGGCCAATGAGCAGTTCTTC. It is translated as CATSDLSGTGANEQFF.

The chain is built from TRBV12-3 or TRBV12-4 and TRBJ1-3, with a possible D match to TRBD1 (5 bases). V was clipped by 9 bases and J by 4 bases, with 19 bases between them. This CDR3 has 15 amino acids. The CDR3 nucleotides read TGTGCCAGTCTAAACCCCGGACATACAGGAAACACCATATATTTT. Its translation: CASLNPGHTGNTIYF.

This clonotype was counted only a few times. The chain combines TRBV5-8 with TRBJ2-1; 7 bases agree with TRBD2. The CDR3 is 17 residues long. CDR1 is SGHTS and CDR2 is YDEGEE in the germline V gene. V trimming: 3 bases; J trimming: 4 bases; junction bases outside the gene matches: 13. The CDR3 DNA is TGTGCCAGCAGCTCCTTTGGACTAGGCCTCAAATACAATGAGCAGTTCTTC. This gives the protein CASSSFGLGLKYNEQFF.

The chain employs TRBV7-2 and TRBJ2-3; D is undetermined. Germline lookup yields CDR1 SGHTA and CDR2 FQGNSA. CDR3 size: 14 residues. The V gene lost 2 bases and the J gene lost 2 bases, with 8 bases spanning the gap. CDR3 protein: CASSLYAVTDTQYF. CDR3 nucleotides: TGTGCCAGCAGCTTATATGCAGTCACAGATACGCAGTATTTT.

This rearrangement joins TRBV2 to TRBJ2-1; 9 nucleotides agree with TRBD1. The CDR3 is made up of 15 amino acids. Germline lookup yields CDR1 SNHLY and CDR2 FYNNEI. V shed 5 bases, J shed 4 bases, and the junction held 6 bases outside the gene matches. The CDR3 DNA follows: TGTGCCAGCAGTACAGGGGGCGCGTATTACAATGAGCAGTTCTTC. It is translated as CASSTGGAYYNEQFF.

This clonotype was picked up many times. V is TRBV4-3 and J is TRBJ1-1, with a weak D call TRBD1 (5 bases). V was clipped by 0 bases and J by 6 bases, with 14 bases between them. Germline CDR1 LGHNA, CDR2 YSLEER. The CDR3 is made up of 15 amino acids. This CDR3 is CASSQDSRGWAEAFF. CDR3 bases: TGCGCCAGCAGCCAAGATTCGAGGGGCTGGGCTGAAGCTTTCTTT.

About this clonotype: Germline and junction disagree at one end, which may indicate a read error. CDR3 DNA: TGTACCAGCAGCCATGCACAGCCGCCGTGGGGATACACCTTC. Translating it yields CTSSHAQPPWGYTF. The genes are TRBV3-1 and TRBJ1-2; D remains ambiguous. This CDR3 has 14 amino acids. Looked up from germline, CDR1 is LGHDT and CDR2 is YNNKEL (reference sequence).

The chain uses TRBV28 and TRBJ2-7; 15 bases match TRBD2. The CDR3 has 17 amino acids. The trim removed 3 bases at V and 7 bases at J, leaving 10 bases unmatched. CDR1 is MDHEN, CDR2 SYDVKM, per germline. CDR3: CASSLQGLAGGVNEQYF. The CDR3 region has the DNA TGTGCCAGCAGTTTGCAAGGACTAGCGGGAGGGGTGAATGAGCAGTACTTC.

The rearrangement links TRBV20-1 to TRBJ1-2, with D perhaps matching TRBD1 (5 bases). V was shortened by 2 bases and J by 4 bases, with 8 bases between the two germline ends. The CDR3 sequence is 12 residues long. In germline, CDR1 is DFQATT, CDR2 SNEGSKA (reference sequence). CDR3 coding DNA: TGCAGTGCTAGACCGGACACCTATGGCTACACCTTC. It encodes CSARPDTYGYTF.

The rearrangement joins TRBV20-1 to TRBJ2-1; TRBD1 agrees at 8 bases. This CDR3 is 14 amino acids long. Germline values: CDR1 DFQATT, CDR2 SNEGSKA (reference sequence). The trim removed 0 bases at V and 8 bases at J, leaving 6 bases unmatched. The CDR3 DNA sequence: TGCAGTGCTAGAGATCGCAGGGGGCAGGATGAGCAGTTCTTC. This translates into CSARDRRGQDEQFF.